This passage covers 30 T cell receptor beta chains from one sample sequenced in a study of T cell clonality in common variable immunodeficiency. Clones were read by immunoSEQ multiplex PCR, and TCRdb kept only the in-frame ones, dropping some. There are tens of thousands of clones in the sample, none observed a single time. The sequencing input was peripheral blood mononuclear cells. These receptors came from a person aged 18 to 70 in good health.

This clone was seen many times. The DNA read from the CDR3 is TGTGCCAGCAGCCAACCCATGGCTAGCTCCTACGAG. Translated, it gives CASSQPMASSYE. In full, the CDR3 reads CASSQPMASSYEQYF. The chain links TRBV11-2 to TRBJ2-7; no clear D gene. The read finishes 3 residues shy of the CDR3 end, and the germline J gene is used to complete it. The CDR3 totals 15 residues. Trimming removed 5 bases from V and 0 bases from J, with 14 bases in between. Germline CDR1 and CDR2: SGHAT and FQNNGV.

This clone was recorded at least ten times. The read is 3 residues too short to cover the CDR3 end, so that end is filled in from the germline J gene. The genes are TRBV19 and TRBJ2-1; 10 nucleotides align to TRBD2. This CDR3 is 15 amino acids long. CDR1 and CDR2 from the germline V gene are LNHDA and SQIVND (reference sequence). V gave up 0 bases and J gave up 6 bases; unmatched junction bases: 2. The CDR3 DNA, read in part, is TGTGCCAGTAGTATAGAAGCGGGAGGGCCCAATGAG. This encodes CASSIEAGGPNE. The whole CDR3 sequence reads CASSIEAGGPNEQFF.

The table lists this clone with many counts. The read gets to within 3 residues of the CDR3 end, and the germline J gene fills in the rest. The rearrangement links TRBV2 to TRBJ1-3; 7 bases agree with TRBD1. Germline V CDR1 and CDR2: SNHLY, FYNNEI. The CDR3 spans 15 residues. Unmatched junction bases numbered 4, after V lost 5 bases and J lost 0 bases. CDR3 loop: CASSPQGLSGNTIYF. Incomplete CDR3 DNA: TGTGCCAGCAGTCCACAGGGGCTCTCTGGAAACACC.

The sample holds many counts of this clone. The sequenced CDR3 bases are TGTGCCATCAGAAGACTGGGACTAGCGGGAGGTTCCTACGAG. Translated, it gives CAIRRLGLAGGSYE. In full, the CDR3 reads CAIRRLGLAGGSYEQYF. This chain links TRBV10-3 with TRBJ2-7, with 15 bases fitting TRBD2. Read data end 3 residues before the CDR3 end; the end is taken from the germline J gene. Germline V CDR1 and CDR2: ENHRY, SYGVKD. The CDR3 loop spans 17 amino acids. V lost 6 bases and J lost 1; bases outside the gene matches: 7.

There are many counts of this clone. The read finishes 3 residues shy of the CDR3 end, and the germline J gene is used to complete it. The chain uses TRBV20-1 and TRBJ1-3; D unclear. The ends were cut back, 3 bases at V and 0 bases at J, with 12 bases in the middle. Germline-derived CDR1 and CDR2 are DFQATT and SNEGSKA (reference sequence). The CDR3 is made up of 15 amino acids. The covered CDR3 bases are TGCAGTGCTAGTCTCAGTTCTTCCTCTGGAAACACC. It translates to CSASLSSSSGNT. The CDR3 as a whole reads CSASLSSSSGNTIYF.

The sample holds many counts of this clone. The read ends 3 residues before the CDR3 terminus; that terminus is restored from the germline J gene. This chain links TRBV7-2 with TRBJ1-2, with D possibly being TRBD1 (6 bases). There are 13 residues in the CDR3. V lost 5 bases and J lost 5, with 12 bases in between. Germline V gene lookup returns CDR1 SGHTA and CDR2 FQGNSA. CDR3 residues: CASSHGQNYGYTF. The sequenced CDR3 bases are TGTGCCAGCAGCCACGGACAGAATTATGGC. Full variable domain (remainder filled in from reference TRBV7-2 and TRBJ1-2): GAGVSQSPSNKVTEKGKDVELRCDPISGHTALYWYRQSLGQGLEFLIYFQGNSAPDKSGLPSDRFSAERTGGSVSTLTIQRTQQEDSAVYLCASSHGQNYGYTFGSGTRLTVV.

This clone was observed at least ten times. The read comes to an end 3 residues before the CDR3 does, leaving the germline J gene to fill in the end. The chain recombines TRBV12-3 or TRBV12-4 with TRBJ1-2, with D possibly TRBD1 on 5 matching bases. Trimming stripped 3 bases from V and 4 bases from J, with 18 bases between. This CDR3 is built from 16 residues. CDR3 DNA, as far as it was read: TGTGCCAGCAGTTTTTTGGACACCGTCAGTCTCTATGGC. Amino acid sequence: CASSFLDTVSLYG. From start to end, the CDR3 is CASSFLDTVSLYGYTF.

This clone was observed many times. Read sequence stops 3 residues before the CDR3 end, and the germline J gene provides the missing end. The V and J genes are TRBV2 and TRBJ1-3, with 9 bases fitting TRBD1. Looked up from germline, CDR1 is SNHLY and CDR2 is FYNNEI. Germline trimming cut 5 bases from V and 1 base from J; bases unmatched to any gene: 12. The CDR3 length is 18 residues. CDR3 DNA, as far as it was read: TGTGCCAGCAGTTTAATGGGACAGGGATTAACGTCTGGAAACACC. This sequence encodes CASSLMGQGLTSGNT. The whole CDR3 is CASSLMGQGLTSGNTIYF.

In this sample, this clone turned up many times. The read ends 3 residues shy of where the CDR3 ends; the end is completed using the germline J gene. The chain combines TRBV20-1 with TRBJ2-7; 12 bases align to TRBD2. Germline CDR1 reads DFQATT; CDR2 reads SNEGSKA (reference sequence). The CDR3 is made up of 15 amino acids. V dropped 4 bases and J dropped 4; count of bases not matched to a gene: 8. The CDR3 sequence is CSAIRSSGRAYEQYF. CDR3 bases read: TGCAGTGCTATTCGCTCTAGCGGGAGGGCTTACGAG.

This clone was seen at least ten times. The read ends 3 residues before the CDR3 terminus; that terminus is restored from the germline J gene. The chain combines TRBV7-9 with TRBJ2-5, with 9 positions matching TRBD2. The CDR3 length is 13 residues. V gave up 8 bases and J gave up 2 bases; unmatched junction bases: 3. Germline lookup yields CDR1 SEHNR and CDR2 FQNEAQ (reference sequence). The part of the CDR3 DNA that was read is TGTGCCAGCGAGACTAGCGGACAAGAGACC. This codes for CASETSGQET. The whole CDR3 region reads CASETSGQETQYF.

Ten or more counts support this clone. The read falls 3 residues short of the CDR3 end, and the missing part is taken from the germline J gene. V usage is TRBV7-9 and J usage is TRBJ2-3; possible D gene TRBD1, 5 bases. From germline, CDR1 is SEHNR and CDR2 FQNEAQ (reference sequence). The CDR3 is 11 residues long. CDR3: CACRATDTQYF. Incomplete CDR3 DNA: TGTGCTTGCAGGGCCACAGATACG.

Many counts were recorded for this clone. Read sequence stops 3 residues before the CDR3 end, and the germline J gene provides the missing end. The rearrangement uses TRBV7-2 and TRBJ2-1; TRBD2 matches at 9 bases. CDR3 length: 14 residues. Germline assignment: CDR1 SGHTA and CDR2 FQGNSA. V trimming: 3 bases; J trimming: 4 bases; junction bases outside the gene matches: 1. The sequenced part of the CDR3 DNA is TGTGCCAGCAGCTTGACTAGCGGATACAATGAG. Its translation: CASSLTSGYNE. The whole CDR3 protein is CASSLTSGYNEQFF. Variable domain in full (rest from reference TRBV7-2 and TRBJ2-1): GAGVSQSPSNKVTEKGKDVELRCDPISGHTALYWYRQSLGQGLEFLIYFQGNSAPDKSGLPSDRFSAERTGGSVSTLTIQRTQQEDSAVYLCASSLTSGYNEQFFGPGTRLTVL.

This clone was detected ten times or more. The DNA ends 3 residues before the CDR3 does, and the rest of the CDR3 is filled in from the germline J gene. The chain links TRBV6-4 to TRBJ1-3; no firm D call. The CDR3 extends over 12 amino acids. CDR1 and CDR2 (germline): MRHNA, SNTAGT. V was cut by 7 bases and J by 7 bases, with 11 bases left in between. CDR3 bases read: TGTGCCAGCAAGGTGGCCTCGAACACC. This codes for CASKVASNT. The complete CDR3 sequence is CASKVASNTIYF.

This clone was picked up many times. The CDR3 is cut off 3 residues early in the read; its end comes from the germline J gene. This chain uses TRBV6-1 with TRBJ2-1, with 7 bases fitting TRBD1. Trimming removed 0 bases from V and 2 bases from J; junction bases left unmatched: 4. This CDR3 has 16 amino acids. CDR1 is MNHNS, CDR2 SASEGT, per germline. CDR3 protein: CASSEAGQAPYNEQFF. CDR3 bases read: TGTGCCAGCAGTGAAGCAGGACAGGCGCCCTACAATGAG.

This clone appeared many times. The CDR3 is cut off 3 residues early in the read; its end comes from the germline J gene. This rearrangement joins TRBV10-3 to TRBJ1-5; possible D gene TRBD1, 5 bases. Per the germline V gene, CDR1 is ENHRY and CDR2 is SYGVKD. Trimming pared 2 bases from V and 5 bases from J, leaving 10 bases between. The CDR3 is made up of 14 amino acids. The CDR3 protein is CAISEHGGDQPQHF. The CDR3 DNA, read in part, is TGTGCCATCAGTGAGCATGGGGGGGATCAGCCC.

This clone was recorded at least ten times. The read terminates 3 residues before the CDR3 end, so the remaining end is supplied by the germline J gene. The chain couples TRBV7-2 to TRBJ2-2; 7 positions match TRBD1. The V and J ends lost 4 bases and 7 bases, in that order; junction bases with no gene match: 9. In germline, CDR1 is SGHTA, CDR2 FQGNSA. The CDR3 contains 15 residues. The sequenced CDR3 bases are TGTGCCAGCAGCTCCCCGACAGGGAAAATCGGGGAG. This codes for CASSSPTGKIGE. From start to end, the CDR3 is CASSSPTGKIGELFF.

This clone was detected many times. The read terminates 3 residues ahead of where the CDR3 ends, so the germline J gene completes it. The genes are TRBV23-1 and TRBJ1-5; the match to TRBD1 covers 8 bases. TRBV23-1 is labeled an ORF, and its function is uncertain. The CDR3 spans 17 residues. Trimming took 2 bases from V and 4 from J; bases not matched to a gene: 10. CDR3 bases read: TGCGCCAGCAGTCAAATTGGGGGACAGGACCTTAATCAGCCC. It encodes CASSQIGGQDLNQP. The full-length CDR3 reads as CASSQIGGQDLNQPQHF.

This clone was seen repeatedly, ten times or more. Here the CDR3 reads CASSLRATGGADTQYF. CDR3 DNA (partial): TGTGCCAGCAGCTTAAGGGCGACAGGGGGCGCAGATACG. V usage is TRBV13 and J usage is TRBJ2-3, with TRBD1 matching over 10 bases. The read halts 3 residues ahead of the CDR3 end, with the missing end drawn from the germline J gene. The CDR3 loop spans 16 amino acids. Per the germline V gene, CDR1 is PRHDT and CDR2 is FYEKMQ (reference sequence). V shed 2 bases, J shed 4 bases, and the junction held 6 bases outside the gene matches.

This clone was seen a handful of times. CDR3 DNA (partial): TGCGCCAGCAGTGAGTCGGGGGGAGGCTACGAG. It is translated as CASSESGGGYE. The whole CDR3 sequence reads CASSESGGGYEQYF. The V and J genes are TRBV10-1 and TRBJ2-7; TRBD2 might be the D (6 bases). The missing CDR3 end, 3 residues past where the read stops, is filled in from the germline J gene. The germline V gene encodes CDR1 WNHNN and CDR2 SYGVQD (reference sequence). With 0 bases removed from V and 3 bases from J, the gap between germline ends came to 9 bases. The CDR3 length is 14 residues.

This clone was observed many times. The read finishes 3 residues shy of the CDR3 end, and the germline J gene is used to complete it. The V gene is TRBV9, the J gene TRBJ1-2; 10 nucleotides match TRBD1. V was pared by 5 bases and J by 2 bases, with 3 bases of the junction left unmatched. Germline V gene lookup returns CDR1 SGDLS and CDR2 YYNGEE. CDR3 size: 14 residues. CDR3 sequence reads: CASSADRGNYGYTF. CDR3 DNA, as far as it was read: TGTGCCAGCAGTGCGGACAGGGGGAACTATGGC.

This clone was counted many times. CDR3 bases read: TGTGCCAGCAGCTTGGACAGGGGCACTGAA. Residues: CASSLDRGTE. The whole CDR3 reads CASSLDRGTEAFF. This chain links TRBV5-6 with TRBJ1-1, with 7 positions matching TRBD1. The read stops 3 residues short of the end of the CDR3; the missing end is completed from the germline J gene. CDR1 is SGHDT and CDR2 is YYEEEE in the germline V gene. V lost 0 bases to trimming and J lost 4 bases; unmatched junction nucleotides: 0. CDR3 length: 13 amino acids. The complete variable domain, with remaining parts taken from reference TRBV5-6 and TRBJ1-1, reads DAGVTQSPTHLIKTRGQQVTLRCSPKSGHDTVSWYQQALGQGPQFIFQYYEEEERQRGNFPDRFSGHQFPNYSSELNVNALLLGDSALYLCASSLDRGTEAFFGQGTRLTVV.

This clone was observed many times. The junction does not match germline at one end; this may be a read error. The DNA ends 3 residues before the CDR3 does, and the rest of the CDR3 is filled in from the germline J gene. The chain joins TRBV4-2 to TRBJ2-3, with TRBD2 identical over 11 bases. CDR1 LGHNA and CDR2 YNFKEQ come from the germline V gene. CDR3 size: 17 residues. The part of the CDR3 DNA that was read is TGCGCCAGCAGCCAAGGGACTAGCGGAGACGGGGGGGATACG. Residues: CASSQGTSGDGGDT. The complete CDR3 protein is CASSQGTSGDGGDTQYF.

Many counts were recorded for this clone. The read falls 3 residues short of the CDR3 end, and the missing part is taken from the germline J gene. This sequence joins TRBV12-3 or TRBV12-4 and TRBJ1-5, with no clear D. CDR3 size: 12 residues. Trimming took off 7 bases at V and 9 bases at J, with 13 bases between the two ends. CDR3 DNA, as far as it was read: TGTGCCAGCACCGAGACCCGGGGGCCC. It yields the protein CASTETRGP. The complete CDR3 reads CASTETRGPQHF.

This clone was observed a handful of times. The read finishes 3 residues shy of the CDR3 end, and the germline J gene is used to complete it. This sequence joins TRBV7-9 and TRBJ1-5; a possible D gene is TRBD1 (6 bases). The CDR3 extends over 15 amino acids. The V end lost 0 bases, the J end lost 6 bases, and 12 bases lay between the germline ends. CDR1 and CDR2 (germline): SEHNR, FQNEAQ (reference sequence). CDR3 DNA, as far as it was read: TGTGCCAGCAGCTTAGCCACAGGGATCGGTCAGCCC. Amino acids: CASSLATGIGQP. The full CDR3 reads CASSLATGIGQPQHF.

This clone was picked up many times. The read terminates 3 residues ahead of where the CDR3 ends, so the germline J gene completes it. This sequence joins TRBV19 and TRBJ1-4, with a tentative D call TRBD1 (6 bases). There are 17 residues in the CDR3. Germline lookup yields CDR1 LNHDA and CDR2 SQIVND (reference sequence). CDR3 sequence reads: CASSIVLGAGREAQLFF. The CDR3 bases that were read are TGTGCCAGTAGTATAGTTTTGGGGGCGGGCCGCGAAGCGCAA.

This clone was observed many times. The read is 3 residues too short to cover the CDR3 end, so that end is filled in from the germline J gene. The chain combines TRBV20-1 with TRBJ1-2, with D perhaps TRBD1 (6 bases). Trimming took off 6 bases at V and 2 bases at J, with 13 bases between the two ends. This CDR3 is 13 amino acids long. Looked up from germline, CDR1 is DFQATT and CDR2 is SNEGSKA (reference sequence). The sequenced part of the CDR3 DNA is TGCAGTGCCATCACAACAGGGAACTATGGC. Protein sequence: CSAITTGNYG. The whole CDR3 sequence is CSAITTGNYGYTF.

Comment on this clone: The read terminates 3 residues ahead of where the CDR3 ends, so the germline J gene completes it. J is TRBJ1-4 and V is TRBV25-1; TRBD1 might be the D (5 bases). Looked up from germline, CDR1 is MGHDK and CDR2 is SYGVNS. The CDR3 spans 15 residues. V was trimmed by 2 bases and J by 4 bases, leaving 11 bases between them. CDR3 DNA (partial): TGTGCCAGCAGTGAAGCCCGGGGGGGTAATGAAAAA. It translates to CASSEARGGNEK. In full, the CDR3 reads CASSEARGGNEKLFF.

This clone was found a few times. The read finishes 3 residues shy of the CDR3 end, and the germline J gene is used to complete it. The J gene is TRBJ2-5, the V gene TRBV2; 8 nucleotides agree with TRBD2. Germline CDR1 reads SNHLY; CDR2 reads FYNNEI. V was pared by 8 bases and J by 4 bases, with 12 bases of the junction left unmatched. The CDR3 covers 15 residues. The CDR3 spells CASRRTSSGGETQYF. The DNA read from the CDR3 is TGTGCCAGCCGAAGGACTAGCTCTGGAGGAGAGACC.

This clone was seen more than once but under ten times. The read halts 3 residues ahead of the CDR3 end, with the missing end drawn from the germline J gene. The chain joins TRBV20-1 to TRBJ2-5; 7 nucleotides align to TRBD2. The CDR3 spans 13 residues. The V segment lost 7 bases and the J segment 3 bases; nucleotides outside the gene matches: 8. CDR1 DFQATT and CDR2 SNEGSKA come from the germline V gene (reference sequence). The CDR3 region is CSGGGGGKETQYF. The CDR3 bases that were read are TGCAGTGGGGGGGGAGGCGGGAAAGAGACC.

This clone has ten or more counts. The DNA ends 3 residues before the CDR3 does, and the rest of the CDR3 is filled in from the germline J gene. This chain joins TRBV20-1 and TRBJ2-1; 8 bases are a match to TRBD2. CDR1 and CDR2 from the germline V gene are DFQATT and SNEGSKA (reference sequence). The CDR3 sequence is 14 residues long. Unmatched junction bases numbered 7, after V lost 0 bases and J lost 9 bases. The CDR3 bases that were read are TGCAGTGCTAGAGAGCTAGCGGGCCCATCTGAG. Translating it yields CSARELAGPSE. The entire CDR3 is CSARELAGPSEQFF.